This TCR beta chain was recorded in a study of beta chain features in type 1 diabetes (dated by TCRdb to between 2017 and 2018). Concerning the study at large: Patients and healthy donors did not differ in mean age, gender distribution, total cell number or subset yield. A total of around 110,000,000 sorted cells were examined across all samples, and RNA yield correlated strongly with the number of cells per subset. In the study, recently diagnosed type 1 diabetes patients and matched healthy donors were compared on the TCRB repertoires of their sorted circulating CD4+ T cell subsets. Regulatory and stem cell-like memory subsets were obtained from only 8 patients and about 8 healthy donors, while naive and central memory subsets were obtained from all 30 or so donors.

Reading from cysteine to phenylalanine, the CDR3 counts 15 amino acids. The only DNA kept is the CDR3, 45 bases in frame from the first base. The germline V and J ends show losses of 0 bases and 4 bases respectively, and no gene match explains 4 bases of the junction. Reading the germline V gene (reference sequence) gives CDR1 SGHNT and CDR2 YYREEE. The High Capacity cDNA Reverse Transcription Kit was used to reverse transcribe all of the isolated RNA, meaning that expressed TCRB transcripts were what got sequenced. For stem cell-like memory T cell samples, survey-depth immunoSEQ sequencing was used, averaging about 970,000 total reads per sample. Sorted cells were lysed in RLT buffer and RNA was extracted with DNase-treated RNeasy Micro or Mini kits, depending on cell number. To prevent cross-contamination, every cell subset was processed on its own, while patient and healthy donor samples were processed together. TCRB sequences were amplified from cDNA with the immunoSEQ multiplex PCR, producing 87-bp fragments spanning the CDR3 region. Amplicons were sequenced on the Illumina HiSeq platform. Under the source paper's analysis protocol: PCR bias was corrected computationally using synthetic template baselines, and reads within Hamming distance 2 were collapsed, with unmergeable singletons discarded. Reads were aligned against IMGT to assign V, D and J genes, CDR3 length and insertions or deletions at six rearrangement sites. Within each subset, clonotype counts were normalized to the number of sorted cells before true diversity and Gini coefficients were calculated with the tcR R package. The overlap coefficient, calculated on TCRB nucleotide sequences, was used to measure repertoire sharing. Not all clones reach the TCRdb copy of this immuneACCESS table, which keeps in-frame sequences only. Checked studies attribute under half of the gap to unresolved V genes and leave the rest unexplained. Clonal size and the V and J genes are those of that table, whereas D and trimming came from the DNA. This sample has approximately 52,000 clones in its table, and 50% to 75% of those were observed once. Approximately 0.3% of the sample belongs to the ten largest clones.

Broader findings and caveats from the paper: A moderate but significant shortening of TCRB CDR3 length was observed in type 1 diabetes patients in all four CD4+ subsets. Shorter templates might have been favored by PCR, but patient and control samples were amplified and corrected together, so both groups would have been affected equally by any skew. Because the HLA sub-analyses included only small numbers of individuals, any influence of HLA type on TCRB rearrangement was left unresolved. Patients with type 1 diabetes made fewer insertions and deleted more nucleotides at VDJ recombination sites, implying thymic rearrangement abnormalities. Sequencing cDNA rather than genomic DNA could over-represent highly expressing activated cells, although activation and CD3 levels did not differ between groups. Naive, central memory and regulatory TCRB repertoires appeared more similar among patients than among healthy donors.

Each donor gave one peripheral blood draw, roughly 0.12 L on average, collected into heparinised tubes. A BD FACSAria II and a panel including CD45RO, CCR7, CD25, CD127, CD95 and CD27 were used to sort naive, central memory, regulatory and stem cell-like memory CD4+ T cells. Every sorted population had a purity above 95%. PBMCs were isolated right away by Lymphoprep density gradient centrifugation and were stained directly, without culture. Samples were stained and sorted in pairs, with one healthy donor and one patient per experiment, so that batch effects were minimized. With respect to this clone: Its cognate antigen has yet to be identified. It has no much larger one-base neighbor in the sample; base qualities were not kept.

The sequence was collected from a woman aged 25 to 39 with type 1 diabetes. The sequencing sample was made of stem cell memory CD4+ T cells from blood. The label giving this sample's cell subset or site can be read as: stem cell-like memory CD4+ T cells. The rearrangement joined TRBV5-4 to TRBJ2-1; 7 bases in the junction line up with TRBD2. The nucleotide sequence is TGTGCCAGCAGCTTGGAGGCTAGCGGTTACAATGAGCAGTTCTTC. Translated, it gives CASSLEASGYNEQFF.